This is a list of T cell receptor beta chains from one sample in a study of blood T cell repertoires in COVID-19. Produced via immunoSEQ multiplex PCR; TCRdb's table is partial and in-frame only. The sample yields nearly 350,000 clones, 83% seen once. Sequencing used peripheral blood. These receptors were taken from a man aged 30-40 years with active or convalescent COVID-19. Each CDR3 is given with its conserved first and last residue.

TRBJ2-1 TRBV6-1 CASSENWDFSGSYNEQFF
TRBJ2-3 TRBV4-3 CASSPAGQVTDTQYF
TRBJ2-2 TRBV10-3 CAISDGTSGAGELFF
TRBJ2-5 TRBV5-1 CASSFSGGEETQYF
TRBJ2-1 TRBV5-4 CASSLAGGGGGSNEQFF
TRBJ2-7 TRBV30 CAWSGLAGVAPEQYF
TRBJ2-2 TRBV24-1 CAPHRERREHRGAVF
TRBJ1-1 TRBV4-1 CASSRANTEAFF
TRBJ1-1 TRBV5-6 CASSLWGLPEAFF
TRBJ2-7 TRBV28 CASSFSGRGFYEQYF
TRBJ2-7 TRBV27 CASMASRGYEQYF
TRBJ1-2 TRBV29-1 CSVEASGGGYTF
TRBJ1-3 TRBV7-2 CASSPSGNTIYF
TRBJ2-1 TRBV3-1/TRBV3-2 CASSQDVGAQYNEQFF
TRBJ2-7 TRBV27 CASSERTNSYEQYF
TRBJ1-6 TRBV30 CAWSAFSGGQGNSPLHF
TRBJ2-7 TRBV3-1/TRBV3-2 CASSHATGGREQYF
TRBJ2-1 TRBV18 CASSPGEGDIELF
TRBJ1-1 TRBV24-1 CATSDFPPEGTEAFF
TRBJ2-3 TRBV5-4 CASTLQGPFTDTQYF
TRBJ1-5 TRBV18 CASSLSTGNNQPQHF
TRBJ1-4 TRBV4-3 CASSPSRYREKLFF
TRBJ1-2 TRBV2 CAYRAENYGYTF
TRBJ2-4 TRBV5-1 CASSLAYRGDIQYF
TRBJ2-7 TRBV11-3 CASSPTAGNYEQYF
TRBJ2-5 TRBV28 CASRTLTGRQETQYF
TRBJ2-2 TRBV24-1 CATSDLGKGGTKNTGELFF